A selection of T cell receptor beta chains follows, all from one sample in a study of CD8+ T cells in alopecia areata. The data were produced by immunoSEQ multiplex PCR, yet TCRdb's version contains in-frame clones alone and is incomplete. The sample consists of 130,000 to 150,000 clones, over 70% of them appearing once. The starting material was CD8+ T cells sorted from blood, obtained at week 0. The receptors here all came from a human donor with alopecia areata. The CDR3 runs from the conserved cysteine through the conserved F or W. Fields, in order: CDR3 protein, CDR3 DNA, V gene, D gene, clone size, J gene. The D gene is left open where the match is weak. Size is stated for part of the rows, as once, few or many counts, or as a class when the clone is expanded.

cdr3_aa: CASSAHRTGLADIQYF; cdr3_nt: TGTGCCAGCAGCGCCCATCGGACAGGGTTGGCGGACATTCAGTACTTC; v_call: TRBV9; d_call: TRBD1; clone_size: NA; j_call: TRBJ2-4
cdr3_aa: CASSLGRGFTEAFF; cdr3_nt: TGTGCCAGCAGCTTAGGTAGGGGGTTCACTGAAGCTTTCTTT; v_call: TRBV7-2; d_call: NA; clone_size: once; j_call: TRBJ1-1
cdr3_aa: CAWSSPGTSGNNEQFF; cdr3_nt: TGTGCCTGGAGTTCCCCCGGGACTAGCGGAAACAATGAGCAGTTCTTC; v_call: TRBV30; d_call: TRBD2; clone_size: NA; j_call: TRBJ2-1
cdr3_aa: CASRLAGADGELFF; cdr3_nt: TGCGCCAGCAGATTAGCGGGAGCGGACGGGGAGCTGTTTTTT; v_call: TRBV10-2; d_call: TRBD2; clone_size: NA; j_call: TRBJ2-2
cdr3_aa: CASSGGTVNEQFF; cdr3_nt: TGCGCCAGCAGCGGCGGGACTGTGAATGAGCAGTTCTTC; v_call: TRBV4-1; d_call: NA; clone_size: NA; j_call: TRBJ2-1
cdr3_aa: CASSRAPTVTDTQYF; cdr3_nt: TGTGCCAGCTCTAGGGCACCTACCGTCACAGATACGCAGTATTTT; v_call: TRBV7-9; d_call: NA; clone_size: NA; j_call: TRBJ2-3
cdr3_aa: CASSRDRGLLGEQFF; cdr3_nt: TGTGCCAGCAGCCGGGACAGGGGGCTTCTTGGGGAGCAGTTCTTC; v_call: TRBV7-6; d_call: TRBD1; clone_size: few; j_call: TRBJ2-1
cdr3_aa: CASSFQSEAFF; cdr3_nt: TGTGCCAGCAGCTTCCAATCCGAAGCTTTCTTT; v_call: TRBV7-9; d_call: NA; clone_size: NA; j_call: TRBJ1-1
cdr3_aa: CASSSSGFMSTDTQYF; cdr3_nt: TGTGCCAGCAGTTCTTCAGGGTTCATGAGCACAGATACGCAGTATTTT; v_call: TRBV6-5; d_call: NA; clone_size: NA; j_call: TRBJ2-3
cdr3_aa: CAWNAGELFF; cdr3_nt: TGTGCCTGGAATGCCGGGGAGCTGTTTTTT; v_call: TRBV30; d_call: NA; clone_size: NA; j_call: TRBJ2-2
cdr3_aa: CASSLSPTGNYGYTF; cdr3_nt: TGTGCCAGCAGCTTATCCCCGACAGGGAACTATGGCTACACCTTC; v_call: TRBV7-3; d_call: TRBD1; clone_size: NA; j_call: TRBJ1-2
cdr3_aa: CSVRHPNTGELFF; cdr3_nt: TGCAGCGTTCGACACCCTAACACCGGGGAGCTGTTTTTT; v_call: TRBV29-1; d_call: NA; clone_size: NA; j_call: TRBJ2-2
cdr3_aa: CASSQGPMNTEAFF; cdr3_nt: TGCGCCAGCAGCCAAGGTCCTATGAACACTGAAGCTTTCTTT; v_call: TRBV4-1; d_call: NA; clone_size: few; j_call: TRBJ1-1
cdr3_aa: CAWSHSGTGNEKLFF; cdr3_nt: TGTGCCTGGAGTCATTCCGGGACAGGGAACGAAAAACTGTTTTTT; v_call: TRBV30; d_call: TRBD1; clone_size: NA; j_call: TRBJ1-4
cdr3_aa: CATSGNRGETQYF; cdr3_nt: TGTGCCACCAGCGGAAACAGGGGAGAGACCCAGTACTTC; v_call: TRBV15; d_call: TRBD1; clone_size: NA; j_call: TRBJ2-5
cdr3_aa: CAWSHSYEQYF; cdr3_nt: TGTGCCTGGAGTCATTCCTACGAGCAGTACTTC; v_call: TRBV30; d_call: NA; clone_size: NA; j_call: TRBJ2-7
cdr3_aa: CASSQEGSGGADTQYF; cdr3_nt: TGTGCCAGCAGCCAAGAGGGAAGCGGGGGGGCAGATACGCAGTATTTT; v_call: TRBV4-2; d_call: TRBD2; clone_size: NA; j_call: TRBJ2-3
cdr3_aa: CASSIRDYNTDTQYF; cdr3_nt: TGTGCCAGCAGCATCCGGGACTACAACACAGATACGCAGTATTTT; v_call: TRBV11-2; d_call: TRBD2; clone_size: few; j_call: TRBJ2-3
cdr3_aa: CASSYGGTSREQYF; cdr3_nt: TGTGCCAGCAGTTACGGCGGGACTAGCCGCGAGCAGTACTTC; v_call: TRBV6-5; d_call: TRBD2; clone_size: NA; j_call: TRBJ2-7
cdr3_aa: CASSPPLAGEVPQETQYF; cdr3_nt: TGTGCCAGCAGCCCCCCCCTAGCGGGAGAAGTCCCCCAAGAGACCCAGTACTTC; v_call: TRBV7-2; d_call: TRBD2; clone_size: NA; j_call: TRBJ2-5
cdr3_aa: CASSYPPGTGTGELFF; cdr3_nt: TGTGCCAGCAGTTACCCCCCAGGGACTGGGACCGGGGAGCTGTTTTTT; v_call: TRBV6-5; d_call: NA; clone_size: NA; j_call: TRBJ2-2
cdr3_aa: CASSLGNGAEAFF; cdr3_nt: TGTGCCAGCAGCTTAGGTAATGGGGCTGAAGCTTTCTTT; v_call: TRBV7-9; d_call: NA; clone_size: NA; j_call: TRBJ1-1
cdr3_aa: CASSLSGLNYNEQFF; cdr3_nt: TGTGCCAGCAGTTTATCAGGACTCAACTACAATGAGCAGTTCTTC; v_call: TRBV27; d_call: NA; clone_size: NA; j_call: TRBJ2-1
cdr3_aa: CASQFRGPMITDTQYF; cdr3_nt: TGTGCCAGCCAGTTCAGGGGCCCGATGATCACAGATACGCAGTATTTT; v_call: TRBV7-2; d_call: NA; clone_size: NA; j_call: TRBJ2-3
cdr3_aa: CASSDGTGYTF; cdr3_nt: TGCGCCAGCAGCGACGGCACGGGCTACACCTTC; v_call: TRBV10-2; d_call: NA; clone_size: NA; j_call: TRBJ1-2
cdr3_aa: CASSLTGDLDYEQYF; cdr3_nt: TGTGCCAGCAGCCTTACAGGTGACTTGGACTACGAGCAGTACTTC; v_call: TRBV7-2; d_call: NA; clone_size: NA; j_call: TRBJ2-7
cdr3_aa: CASGRYLTPEAFF; cdr3_nt: TGTGCCAGCGGCCGATACCTAACACCGGAAGCTTTCTTT; v_call: TRBV27; d_call: NA; clone_size: NA; j_call: TRBJ1-1
cdr3_aa: CASSIGHFYEQYF; cdr3_nt: TGTGCCAGTAGTATTGGACACTTCTACGAGCAGTACTTC; v_call: TRBV19; d_call: NA; clone_size: NA; j_call: TRBJ2-7
cdr3_aa: CASSLVGTGTGTEAFF; cdr3_nt: TGTGCCAGCAGCTTAGTCGGGACAGGGACGGGGACTGAAGCTTTCTTT; v_call: TRBV11-2; d_call: TRBD1; clone_size: NA; j_call: TRBJ1-1
cdr3_aa: CASGAGATYYEQYF; cdr3_nt: TGTGCCAGCGGGGCGGGGGCGACGTACTACGAGCAGTACTTC; v_call: TRBV27; d_call: NA; clone_size: NA; j_call: TRBJ2-7